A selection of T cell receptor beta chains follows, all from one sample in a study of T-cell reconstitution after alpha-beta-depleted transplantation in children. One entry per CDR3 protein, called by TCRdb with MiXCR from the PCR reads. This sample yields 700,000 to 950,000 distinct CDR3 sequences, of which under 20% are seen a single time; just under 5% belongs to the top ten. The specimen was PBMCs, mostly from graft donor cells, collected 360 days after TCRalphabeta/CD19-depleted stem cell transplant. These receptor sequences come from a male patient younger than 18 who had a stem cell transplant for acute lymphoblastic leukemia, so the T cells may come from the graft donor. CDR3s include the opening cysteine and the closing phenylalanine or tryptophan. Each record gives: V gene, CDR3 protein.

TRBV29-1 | CSVDPRVINTYNEQFF
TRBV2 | CASSEGVGSGANVLTF
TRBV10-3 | CAISEWGGRLYEQYF
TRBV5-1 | CASSSGQGNPWEQYF
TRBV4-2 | CASSLSQRERSNEQFF
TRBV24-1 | CATSDSRGSGNTIYF
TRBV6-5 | CASTSISGSYNEQFF
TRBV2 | CASSEPQGSWDQPQHF
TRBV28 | CASSLSTGGGYGYTF
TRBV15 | CATSRDRVSGLLGNTIYF
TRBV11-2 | CASSLRTGSSYNSPLHF
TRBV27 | CASSLWRGSNTEAFF
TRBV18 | CASSVDRDSYEQYF
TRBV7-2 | CASSLSPALDNEQFF
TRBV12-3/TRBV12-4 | CASSLWPVSYEQYF
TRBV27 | CASSGVRVKNIQYF
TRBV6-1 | CASSPGQGFDGYTF
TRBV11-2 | CASSQRGGGNTIYF
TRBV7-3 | CASSLGLAGEWGYNEQFF
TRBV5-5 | CASSLGGQQRNEKLFF
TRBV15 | CATSRETWTDLQYF
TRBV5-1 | CASSSLPSGRFEETQYF
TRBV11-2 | CASSNRDRGYNEQFF
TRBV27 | CASSNLGGNTEAFF
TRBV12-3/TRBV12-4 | CASSLASGTGFSQPQHF
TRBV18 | CASSSGHGGEQYF
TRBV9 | CASSVAPARPQHF
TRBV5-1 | CASSRPQREKLFF
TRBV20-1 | CSAPGTGQETQYF